This TCR beta chain was retrieved from a study of T cell repertoires in aging, cancer and after chemotherapy. This clonotype is labeled medium-sized (0.01 to 0.1%). TCR beta rearrangements were amplified from peripheral blood genomic DNA. TRB rearrangements spanning V, D and J were amplified using mixed TRB-A/B primers. One entry per CDR3 protein results from TCRdb running MiXCR on the multiplex PCR reads. This table has under 7,000 distinct CDR3 sequences, 25% to 35% appearing once. The V and J ends lost 8 bases and 7 bases, in that order; junction bases with no gene match: 7. The CDR3 has 13 residues. Germline V gene lookup returns CDR1 SQVTM and CDR2 ANQGSEA.

The chain employs TRBV29-1 and TRBJ2-1, with 11 bases that match TRBD1. Input material: blood. This receptor was taken from a human donor in good health. CDR3: CSLVGQGANEQFF. The CDR3 region has the DNA TGCAGCCTCGTCGGACAGGGGGCGAATGAGCAGTTCTTC.